This entry describes one T cell receptor beta chain. This sample is part of a study of long-term antiretroviral therapy in people with HIV. Germline V gene sequence: CDR1 MNHNY, CDR2 SVGAGI (reference sequence). V dropped 3 bases and J dropped 4 bases, with 6 bases sitting between them. The CDR3 spans 12 residues. Investigators performed immunoSEQ version v3.0 at survey level. Method: immunoSEQ multiplex PCR; TCRdb's copy keeps in-frame clones and lacks some. Of under 45,000 clones in the sample, around 83% were seen once. The sequences come from unsorted PBMCs, collected 1 year after starting antiretroviral therapy. The rearrangement joins TRBV6-6 to TRBJ2-5; D is ambiguous. The TCR was taken from a man younger than 35 with HIV. CDR3 in amino acids: CASSYPGETQYF. The CDR3 nucleotides read TGTGCCAGCAGTTATCCGGGAGAGACCCAGTACTTC.